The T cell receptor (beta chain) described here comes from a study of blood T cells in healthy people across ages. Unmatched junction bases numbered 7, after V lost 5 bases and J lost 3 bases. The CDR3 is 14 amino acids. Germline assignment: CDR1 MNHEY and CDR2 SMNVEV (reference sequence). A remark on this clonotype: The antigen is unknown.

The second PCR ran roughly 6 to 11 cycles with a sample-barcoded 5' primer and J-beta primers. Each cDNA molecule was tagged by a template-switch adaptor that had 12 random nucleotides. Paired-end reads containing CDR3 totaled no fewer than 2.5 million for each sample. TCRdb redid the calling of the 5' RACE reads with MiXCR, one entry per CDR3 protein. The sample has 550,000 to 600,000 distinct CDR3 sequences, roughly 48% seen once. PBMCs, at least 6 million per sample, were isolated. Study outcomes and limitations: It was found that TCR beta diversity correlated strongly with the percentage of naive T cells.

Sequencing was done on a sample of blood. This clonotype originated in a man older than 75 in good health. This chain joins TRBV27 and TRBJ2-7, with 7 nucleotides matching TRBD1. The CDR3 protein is CASSMSTGHYEQYF. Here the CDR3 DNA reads TGTGCCAGCAGTATGTCGACAGGGCACTACGAGCAGTACTTC.